The 18 T cell receptor beta chains below all came from one sample that was sequenced in a study of beta chain features in type 1 diabetes. Investigators reverse transcribed all isolated RNA, so they sequenced expressed TCRB transcripts. TCRdb's table, derived via immunoSEQ multiplex PCR, lists solely in-frame clones and lacks some. The repertoire holds about 260,000 clones, with about 71% as singletons. Sequencing was carried out using naive CD4+ T cells from blood. These receptor sequences come from a young man in good health.

The V gene is TRBV4-2, the J gene TRBJ2-2; perhaps TRBD2 as D (6 bases). The V gene's germline CDR1 is LGHNA and CDR2 YNFKEQ. The length of the CDR3 is 14 residues. V was shortened by 3 bases and J by 7 bases, with 12 bases between the two germline ends. The CDR3 sequence: CASSHPGAGGELFF. The CDR3 DNA reads TGTGCCAGCAGCCACCCGGGAGCGGGCGGGGAGCTGTTTTTT.

This clone was detected a few times. The rearrangement joins TRBV28 to TRBJ2-7; no clear D gene. CDR1 and CDR2 (germline): MDHEN, SYDVKM. The CDR3 has 14 amino acids. V shed 3 bases and J shed 6 bases, with 15 bases lying between them. CDR3 sequence reads: CASSLSQPPSEQYF. The CDR3 DNA reads as TGTGCCAGCAGTTTGAGTCAACCGCCCTCCGAGCAGTACTTC. The full variable domain, rest sourced from reference TRBV28 and TRBJ2-7, is DVKVTQSSRYLVKRTGEKVFLECVQDMDHENMFWYRQDPGLGLRLIYFSYDVKMKEKGDIPEGYSVSREKKERFSLILESASTNQTSMYLCASSLSQPPSEQYFGPGTRLTVT.

The table lists this clone with a few counts. The chain has TRBV19 and TRBJ1-2, with a weak D call TRBD1 (5 bases). This CDR3 has 11 residues. The V end lost 11 bases, the J end lost 1 base, and 8 bases lay between the germline ends. Germline CDR1 LNHDA, CDR2 SQIVND (reference sequence). The CDR3 loop reads CASGSNYGYTF. The CDR3, as DNA: TGTGCCTCAGGGAGTAACTATGGCTACACCTTC. Complete variable domain (other parts from reference TRBV19 and TRBJ1-2): DGGITQSPKYLFRKEGQNVTLSCEQNLNHDAMYWYRQDPGQGLRLIYYSQIVNDFQKGDIAEGYSVSREKKESFPLTVTSAQKNPTAFYLCASGSNYGYTFGSGTRLTVV.

This chain uses TRBV5-4 with TRBJ2-5; 14 positions agree with TRBD2. Per the germline V gene, CDR1 is SGHNT and CDR2 is YYREEE (reference sequence). The CDR3 length is 16 residues. With V trimmed by 5 bases and J by 1 base, 4 bases remained unmatched. CDR3 nucleotides: TGTGCCAGCAGGCCGGGGACTAGCGGGGGCCAAGAGACCCAGTACTTC. As protein: CASRPGTSGGQETQYF.

V and J are TRBV4-1 and TRBJ1-1; TRBD1 matches at 8 bases. The CDR3 covers 16 residues. The J segment lost 10 bases and the V segment lost 2 bases, leaving 15 bases of the junction unmatched. Germline CDR1 is MGHRA and CDR2 is YSYEKL. CDR3 amino acids: CASSQPSADRGKIAFF. For the CDR3, the DNA is TGCGCCAGCAGCCAACCCTCAGCCGACAGGGGAAAGATAGCTTTCTTT.

The V call is TRBV30, the J call TRBJ2-7, with a weak D call TRBD2 (6 bases). V was pared by 2 bases and J by 2 bases, with 7 bases between. CDR3 length equals 12 residues. In germline, CDR1 is GTSNPN, CDR2 SVGIG (reference sequence). The CDR3 loop reads CAWSKRAYEQYF. As DNA, the CDR3 is TGTGCCTGGAGTAAGCGGGCCTACGAGCAGTACTTC. Complete variable domain (other parts from reference TRBV30 and TRBJ2-7): SQTIHQWPATLVQPVGSPLSLECTVEGTSNPNLYWYRQAAGRGLQLLFYSVGIGQISSEVPQNLSASRPQDRQFILSSKKLLLSDSGFYLCAWSKRAYEQYFGPGTRLTVT.

The CDR3 loop reads CASSVRDRDFEQYF. CDR3 nucleotide sequence: TGTGCCAGCAGCGTCCGGGACAGGGACTTCGAGCAGTACTTC. The chain has TRBV7-2 and TRBJ2-7, with 9 bases lining up with TRBD1. Per germline, CDR1 SGHTA and CDR2 FQGNSA. V lost 5 bases, J lost 6 bases, and 8 bases stayed unmatched. The CDR3 spans 14 residues.

This clone was seen a few times. Other nucleotide sequences in the sample specify the same CDR3. The gene calls are TRBV29-1 and TRBJ2-1, with D hard to call. V lost 4 bases and J 0 bases, leaving 1 base between the germline ends. Germline CDR1 reads SQVTM; CDR2 reads ANQGSEA. The CDR3 totals 11 residues. DNA of the CDR3: TGCAGCGTTGCCTCCTACAATGAGCAGTTCTTC. Encoded protein: CSVASYNEQFF.

The chain uses TRBV15 and TRBJ2-5; the D gene could be TRBD1 or TRBD2 (5 bases each). The ends were cut back, 6 bases at V and 7 bases at J, with 15 bases in the middle. The CDR3 spans 13 residues. Germline assignment: CDR1 LNHNV and CDR2 YYDKDF (reference sequence). The DNA of the CDR3 is TGTGCCACCAGTTTCCGGGACGGAGGGACCCAGTACTTC. This gives the protein CATSFRDGGTQYF.

CDR3 loop: CASSQTSGYEQYF. DNA for the CDR3: TGTGCCAGCAGCCAAACTAGCGGCTACGAGCAGTACTTC. The chain uses TRBV7-6 and TRBJ2-7, with 8 nucleotides matching TRBD2. The V and J ends lost 5 bases and 3 bases, in that order; junction bases with no gene match: 3. CDR3 length: 13 residues. Germline CDR1 reads SGHVS; CDR2 reads FNYEAQ. Complete variable domain (other parts from reference TRBV7-6 and TRBJ2-7): GAGVSQSPRYKVTKRGQDVALRCDPISGHVSLYWYRQALGQGPEFLTYFNYEAQQDKSGLPNDRFSAERPEGSISTLTIQRTEQRDSAMYRCASSQTSGYEQYFGPGTRLTVT.

The chain is built from TRBV11-2 and TRBJ2-7; D unclear. The CDR3 totals 12 residues. Trimming left V 1 base short and J 4 bases short, with 5 bases between. Germline CDR1 SGHAT, CDR2 FQNNGV. The CDR3: CASSLAAYEQYF. The CDR3 bases are TGTGCCAGCAGCTTAGCGGCATACGAGCAGTACTTC.

The J gene is TRBJ1-6, the V gene TRBV2; a weak D match, TRBD1 (6 bases). This CDR3 is 12 amino acids long. The V and J ends lost 6 bases and 9 bases respectively, with 9 bases between them. Germline CDR1 and CDR2: SNHLY and FYNNEI. The CDR3, as DNA: TGTGCCAGCAGAACAGGGTTTTCACCCCTCCACTTT. This gives the protein CASRTGFSPLHF.

This clone came up a few times. The CDR3 DNA reads TGCAGCGTCCGAAGACAGGGGATAGGGAATGAGCAGTTCTTC. Protein sequence: CSVRRQGIGNEQFF. The rearrangement joins TRBV29-1 to TRBJ2-1, with 8 bases that match TRBD1. V gave up 6 bases and J gave up 7 bases; unmatched junction bases: 11. Per germline, CDR1 SQVTM and CDR2 ANQGSEA. The CDR3 sequence is 14 residues long.

This clone came up a few times. For the CDR3, the DNA is TGCAGCATTCGTACGGGAACCTACAATGAGCAGTTCTTC. It yields the protein CSIRTGTYNEQFF. This sequence joins TRBV29-1 and TRBJ2-1; D may be TRBD2 (5 bases). This CDR3 has 13 residues. Germline CDR1 is SQVTM and CDR2 is ANQGSEA. Trimming cost V 8 bases and J 2 bases, with 13 bases left between them.

This clone showed up just a few times. The chain recombines TRBV30 with TRBJ2-1; 10 bases are shared with TRBD2. The CDR3 is 13 amino acids. Unmatched junction bases numbered 4, after V lost 0 bases and J lost 11 bases. Germline CDR1 is GTSNPN and CDR2 is SVGIG (reference sequence). CDR3 nucleotides: TGTGCCTGGAGTGTGATTAGCGGGGGGAAGCAGTTCTTC. Residues: CAWSVISGGKQFF.

The chain employs TRBV11-2 and TRBJ2-5, with 8 bases lining up with TRBD2. Looked up from germline, CDR1 is SGHAT and CDR2 is FQNNGV. The CDR3 covers 15 residues. The ends lost 1 base at V and 5 bases at J; junction bases unmatched: 6. The CDR3 bases are TGTGCCAGCAGCTTAGTGGCGGGGGGTGTGGAGACCCAGTACTTC. Protein sequence: CASSLVAGGVETQYF.

The table lists this clone with a few counts. The CDR3 region has the DNA TGTGCCAGCAGTCCGGAGACCCCGGGGGAGCAGTACTTC. Its translation: CASSPETPGEQYF. J is TRBJ2-7 and V is TRBV7-9; possible D gene TRBD2, 5 bases. The V gene's germline CDR1 is SEHNR and CDR2 FQNEAQ (reference sequence). The CDR3 runs 13 residues. The germline V and J ends were trimmed by 6 bases and 7 bases, with 16 bases remaining between them.

The chain joins TRBV29-1 to TRBJ2-5, with 9 bases matching TRBD1. Germline CDR1 SQVTM, CDR2 ANQGSEA. Trimming at V came to 6 bases and at J to 5 bases, leaving 4 bases not matched to a gene. This CDR3 has 12 residues. The CDR3 sequence is CSVQGAWETQYF. CDR3 DNA: TGCAGCGTACAGGGGGCGTGGGAGACCCAGTACTTC.